The following is a T cell receptor beta chain sequence with its context. Sequenced by immunoSEQ multiplex PCR; TCRdb stores in-frame clones only, minus some. This sample has about 110,000 clones, with about 90% found just once. These data belong to a study of blood T cell repertoires in COVID-19. Overall study: Samples came from the United States, Italy and Spain, spanning acute and convalescent COVID-19.

Per the germline V gene, CDR1 is SGHDN and CDR2 is FVKESK. The CDR3 has 19 amino acids. V shed 0 bases and J 3 bases; nucleotides not matched to a gene: 12. The sample taken for sequencing was peripheral blood. This sequence joins TRBV14 and TRBJ2-1; 9 bases are shared with TRBD2. This sequence was found in a human donor in a cohort sampled during active COVID-19. The CDR3 loop reads CASSQDVAGATYYYNEQFF. The CDR3 region has the DNA TGTGCCAGCAGCCAAGATGTAGCGGGAGCGACCTACTACTACAATGAGCAGTTCTTC.